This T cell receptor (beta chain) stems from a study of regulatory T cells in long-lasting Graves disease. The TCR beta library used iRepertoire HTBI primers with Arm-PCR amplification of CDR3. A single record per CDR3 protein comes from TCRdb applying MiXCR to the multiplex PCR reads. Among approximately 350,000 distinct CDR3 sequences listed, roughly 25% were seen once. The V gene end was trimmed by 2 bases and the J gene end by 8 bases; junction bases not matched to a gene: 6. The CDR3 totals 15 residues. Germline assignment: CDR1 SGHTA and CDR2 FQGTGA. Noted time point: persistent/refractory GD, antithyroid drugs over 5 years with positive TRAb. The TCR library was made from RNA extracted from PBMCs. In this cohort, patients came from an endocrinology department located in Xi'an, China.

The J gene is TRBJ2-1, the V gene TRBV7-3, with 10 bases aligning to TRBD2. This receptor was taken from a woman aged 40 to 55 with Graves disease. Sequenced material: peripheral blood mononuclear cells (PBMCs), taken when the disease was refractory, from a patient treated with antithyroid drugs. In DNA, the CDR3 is TGTGCCAGCAGCTTAGGACTAGCGGAAGGCGATGAGCAGTTCTTC. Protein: CASSLGLAEGDEQFF. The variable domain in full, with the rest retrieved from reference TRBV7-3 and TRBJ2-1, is GAGVSQTPSNKVTEKGKYVELRCDPISGHTALYWYRQSLGQGPEFLIYFQGTGAADDSGLPNDRFFAVRPEGSVSTLKIQRTERGDSAVYLCASSLGLAEGDEQFFGPGTRLTVL.